What follows are 14 T cell receptor beta chains derived from one specimen sequenced in a study of T cells in Graves' hyperthyroidism and ophthalmopathy. RNA transcripts were the template for amplifying TCR beta CDR3 regions. First-round RT-PCR targeting the TCR CDR3 was performed with the HTBI primer set. TCRdb reprocessed the multiplex PCR reads with MiXCR, giving one entry per CDR3 protein. The table shows around 350,000 distinct CDR3 sequences, with over 10% occurring only once. Sequences were obtained from blood. The receptors here all came from a woman aged 18-29 years with Graves' hyperthyroidism.

The V and J genes are TRBV7-8 and TRBJ2-7; D may be TRBD1 (5 bases). The CDR3 covers 16 residues. The V and J ends lost 5 bases and 0 bases respectively, with 17 bases between them. Germline CDR1 and CDR2: SGHVS and FQNEAQ. The CDR3 here is CASSPPQGSVSYEQYF. For the CDR3, the DNA is TGTGCCAGCAGCCCCCCCCAGGGCAGCGTCTCCTACGAGCAGTACTTC.

This clonotype was detected many times. J is TRBJ1-2 and V is TRBV30; D is uncertain. The CDR3 is 15 amino acids. From germline, CDR1 is GTSNPN and CDR2 SVGIG (reference sequence). Trimming cost V 0 bases and J 4 bases, with 15 bases left between them. The CDR3 spells CAWSVFVFPPYGYTF. The DNA of the CDR3 is TGTGCCTGGAGTGTGTTCGTCTTCCCCCCCTATGGCTACACCTTC.

Ten or more counts support this clonotype. The chain employs TRBV28 and TRBJ2-1, with 15 positions matching TRBD2. Germline CDR1 reads MDHEN; CDR2 reads SYDVKM. The V and J ends lost 6 bases and 3 bases, in that order; junction bases with no gene match: 9. The CDR3 covers 18 residues. As DNA, the CDR3 is TGTGCCAGCAGCAGACCGGGACTAGCGGGAGGTGACTACAATGAGCAGTTCTTC. This gives the protein CASSRPGLAGGDYNEQFF.

There are many counts of this clonotype. The chain employs TRBV11-2 and TRBJ2-7; either TRBD1 or TRBD2 may supply D (5 bases each). Deletions cut 6 bases from V and 2 bases from J, with 23 bases between. The CDR3 is 17 amino acids. Germline V gives CDR1 SGHAT, CDR2 FQNNGV. Written as DNA, the CDR3 is TGTGCCAGCAGAGAGGGTAAGCTGTCAGGACAACCCTACGAGCAGTACTTC. Protein sequence: CASREGKLSGQPYEQYF.

Ten or more counts support this clonotype. The CDR3 sequence: CAIRGRTSGSSEQYF. The CDR3 DNA sequence: TGTGCCATCAGGGGACGGACTAGCGGGAGCTCCGAGCAGTACTTC. The genes are TRBV10-3 and TRBJ2-7; 13 bases map to TRBD2. Germline CDR1 is ENHRY and CDR2 is SYGVKD. This CDR3 region has 15 residues. Trimming removed 6 bases from V and 6 bases from J; junction bases left unmatched: 8.

The V call is TRBV12-3 or TRBV12-4, the J call TRBJ2-2, with D perhaps matching TRBD1 (5 bases). Trimming removed 7 bases at V and 3 bases at J, with 12 bases between. This CDR3 is built from 14 residues. The CDR3 sequence: CASIWGLDTGELFF. The DNA of the CDR3 is TGTGCCAGCATCTGGGGCCTGGACACCGGGGAGCTGTTTTTT.

The rearrangement uses TRBV15 and TRBJ2-1; either TRBD1 or TRBD2 may supply D (5 bases each). V was cut by 7 bases and J by 4 bases, with 17 bases left in between. The CDR3 loop spans 15 amino acids. Germline lookup yields CDR1 LNHNV and CDR2 YYDKDF (reference sequence). CDR3 nucleotides: TGTGCCACCAACACACCGGGACCGCTTTACAATGAGCAGTTCTTC. As protein: CATNTPGPLYNEQFF.

The table lists this clonotype with many counts. The CDR3 loop is CSAGTGGLLTNEKLFF. The CDR3 DNA reads TGCAGCGCGGGGACAGGGGGCTTATTGACTAATGAAAAACTGTTTTTT. The V gene is TRBV20-1, the J gene TRBJ1-4; TRBD1 aligns across 12 bases. CDR1 is DFQATT and CDR2 is SNEGSKA in the germline V gene (reference sequence). The CDR3 has 16 residues.

The gene calls are TRBV4-1 and TRBJ1-2; D remains ambiguous. This CDR3 spans 18 amino acids. Trimming took 1 base from V and 4 from J, leaving 22 bases between them. Germline-derived CDR1 and CDR2 are MGHRA and YSYEKL. The CDR3 sequence is CASSQVRPDPTRFYGYTF. The CDR3 DNA is TGCGCCAGCAGCCAAGTTAGACCGGACCCTACCCGGTTCTATGGCTACACCTTC.

Of note for this clonotype: An end of the junction does not agree with germline; a read error may underlie this. This chain links TRBV6-1 with TRBJ2-1; 8 bases map to TRBD2. The CDR3 totals 13 residues. The germline CDR1 and CDR2 sequences are MNHNS and SASEGT. This CDR3 reads CASSPGLVAEQFF. CDR3 coding DNA: TGCGCCAGCAGTCCGGGACTAGTCGCCGAGCAGTTCTTC.

This clonotype was recorded many times. The V and J genes are TRBV29-1 and TRBJ2-5, with 7 bases fitting TRBD1. With V trimmed by 6 bases and J by 2 bases, 6 bases remained unmatched. This CDR3 is built from 13 residues. CDR1 and CDR2 (germline): SQVTM, ANQGSEA. The CDR3 is CSVDRTGQETQYF. The DNA for the CDR3 is TGCAGCGTCGACCGGACAGGACAAGAGACCCAGTACTTC.

This clonotype has at least ten counts. The chain has TRBV6-1 and TRBJ1-5; weak D call: TRBD1 (5 bases). V was clipped by 5 bases and J by 5 bases, with 16 bases between them. This CDR3 contains 15 residues. The germline gives CDR1 MNHNS, CDR2 SASEGT. CDR3 protein: CASSRPREVYQPQHF. CDR3 nucleotide sequence: TGTGCCAGCAGTCGCCCCAGGGAAGTTTATCAGCCCCAGCATTTT.

This clonotype was observed at least ten times. This chain links TRBV7-2 with TRBJ2-1; 11 nucleotides match TRBD2. Germline V CDR1 and CDR2: SGHTA, FQGNSA. The CDR3 is 18 residues long. Trimming cost V 3 bases and J 1 base; bases outside gene matches: 8. CDR3 in amino acids: CASSFAGTSGPSYNEQFF. CDR3 DNA: TGTGCCAGCAGCTTCGCCGGGACTAGCGGTCCTTCCTACAATGAGCAGTTCTTC.

This clonotype was detected ten times or more. This sequence joins TRBV18 and TRBJ1-4; possible D gene TRBD1, 6 bases. The CDR3 runs 15 residues. CDR1 is KGHSH and CDR2 is LQKENI in the germline V gene. Between the trimmed V and J ends, which lost 3 bases and 7 bases, there was a span of 15 bases. The CDR3 DNA follows: TGTGCCAGCTCACCCCGGACAGCTGGAATTGAAAAACTGTTTTTT. Its protein product is CASSPRTAGIEKLFF.